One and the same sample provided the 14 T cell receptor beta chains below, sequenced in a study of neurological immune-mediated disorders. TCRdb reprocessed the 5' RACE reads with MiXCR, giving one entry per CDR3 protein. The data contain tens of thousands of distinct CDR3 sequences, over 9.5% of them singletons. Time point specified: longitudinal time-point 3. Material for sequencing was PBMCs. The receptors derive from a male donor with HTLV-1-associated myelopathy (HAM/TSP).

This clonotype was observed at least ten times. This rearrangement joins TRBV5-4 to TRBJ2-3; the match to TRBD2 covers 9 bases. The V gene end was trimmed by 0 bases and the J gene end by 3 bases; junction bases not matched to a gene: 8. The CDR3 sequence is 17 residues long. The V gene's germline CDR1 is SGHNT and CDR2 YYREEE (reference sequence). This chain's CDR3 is CASSLAMGSGGTDTQYF. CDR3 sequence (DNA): TGTGCCAGCAGCTTGGCCATGGGGAGCGGGGGGACAGATACGCAGTATTTT.

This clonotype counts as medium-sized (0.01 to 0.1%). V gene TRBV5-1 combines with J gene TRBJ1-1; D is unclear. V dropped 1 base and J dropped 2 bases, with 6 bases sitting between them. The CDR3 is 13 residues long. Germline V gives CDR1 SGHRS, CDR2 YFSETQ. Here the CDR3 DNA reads TGCGCCAGCAGCTTGACAGCTAACACTGAAGCTTTCTTT. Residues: CASSLTANTEAFF.

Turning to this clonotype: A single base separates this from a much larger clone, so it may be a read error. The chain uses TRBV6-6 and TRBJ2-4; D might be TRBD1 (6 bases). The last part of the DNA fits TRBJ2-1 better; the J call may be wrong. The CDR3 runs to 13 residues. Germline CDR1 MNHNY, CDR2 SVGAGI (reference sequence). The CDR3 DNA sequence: TGTGCCGGAGCAGGGACATCTAAAAACATTCAGTTCTTC. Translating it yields CAGAGTSKNIQFF.

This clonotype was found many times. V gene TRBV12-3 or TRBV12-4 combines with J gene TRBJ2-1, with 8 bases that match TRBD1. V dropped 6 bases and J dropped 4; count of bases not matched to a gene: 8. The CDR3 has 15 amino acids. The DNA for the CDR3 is TGTGCCAGCAGCCCGATGACAGGGGTGTACAATGAGCAGTTCTTC. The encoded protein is CASSPMTGVYNEQFF.

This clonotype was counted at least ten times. The CDR3 DNA sequence: TGCAGTGCTACGGACGGACTCATGAACACTGAAGCTTTCTTT. Its translation is CSATDGLMNTEAFF. The chain uses TRBV20-1 and TRBJ1-1; unclear D gene. The CDR3 is 14 amino acids. V lost 4 bases and J lost 0, with 12 bases in between. Germline CDR1 reads DFQATT; CDR2 reads SNEGSKA (reference sequence).

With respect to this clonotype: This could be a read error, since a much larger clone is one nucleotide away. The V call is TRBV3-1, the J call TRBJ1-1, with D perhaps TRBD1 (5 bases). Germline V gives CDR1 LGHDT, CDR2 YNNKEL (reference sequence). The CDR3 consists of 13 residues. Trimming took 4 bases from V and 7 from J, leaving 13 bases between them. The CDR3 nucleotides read TGTGCCAGCAGCCCCCAGGAGGACAATGAAGCTTTCTTT. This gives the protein CASSPQEDNEAFF.

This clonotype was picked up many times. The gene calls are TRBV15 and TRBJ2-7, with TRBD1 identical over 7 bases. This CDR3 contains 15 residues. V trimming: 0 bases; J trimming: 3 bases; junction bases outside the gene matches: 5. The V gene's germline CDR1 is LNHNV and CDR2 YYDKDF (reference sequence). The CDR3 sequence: CATSRDQWDSYEQYF. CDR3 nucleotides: TGTGCCACCAGCAGAGATCAATGGGACAGCTACGAGCAGTACTTC. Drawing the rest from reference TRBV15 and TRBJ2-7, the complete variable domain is DAMVIQNPRYQVTQFGKPVTLSCSQTLNHNVMYWYQQKSSQAPKLLFHYYDKDFNNEADTPDNFQSRRPNTSFCFLDIRSPGLGDTAMYLCATSRDQWDSYEQYFGPGTRLTVT.

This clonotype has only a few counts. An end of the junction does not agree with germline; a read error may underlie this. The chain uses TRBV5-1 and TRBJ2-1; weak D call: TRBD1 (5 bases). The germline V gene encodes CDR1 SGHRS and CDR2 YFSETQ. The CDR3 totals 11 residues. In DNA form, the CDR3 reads TGCGCCAGCAGCTTGGATGCAGGGTGGATCTTC. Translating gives CASSLDAGWIF.

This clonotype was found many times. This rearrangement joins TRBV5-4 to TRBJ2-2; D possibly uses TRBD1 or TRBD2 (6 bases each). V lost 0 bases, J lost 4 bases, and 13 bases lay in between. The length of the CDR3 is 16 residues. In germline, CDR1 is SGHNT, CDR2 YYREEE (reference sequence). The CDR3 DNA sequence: TGTGCCAGCAGCTTGGTCCGGGGGCGAGGCACCGGGGAGCTGTTTTTT. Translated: CASSLVRGRGTGELFF.

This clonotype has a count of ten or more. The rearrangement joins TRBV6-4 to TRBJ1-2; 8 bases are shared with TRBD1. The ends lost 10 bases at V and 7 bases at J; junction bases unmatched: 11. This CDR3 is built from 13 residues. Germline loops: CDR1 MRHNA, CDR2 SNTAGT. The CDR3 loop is CATRQGPMGGYTF. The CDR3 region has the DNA TGTGCCACGAGACAGGGGCCCATGGGTGGCTACACCTTC.

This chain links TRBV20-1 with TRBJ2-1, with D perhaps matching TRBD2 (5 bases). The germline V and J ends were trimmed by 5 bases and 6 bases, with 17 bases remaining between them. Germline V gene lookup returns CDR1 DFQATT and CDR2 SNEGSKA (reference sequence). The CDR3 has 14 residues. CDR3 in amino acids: CSADGKSGANEQFF. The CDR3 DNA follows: TGCAGTGCTGATGGAAAGAGCGGTGCCAATGAGCAGTTCTTC.

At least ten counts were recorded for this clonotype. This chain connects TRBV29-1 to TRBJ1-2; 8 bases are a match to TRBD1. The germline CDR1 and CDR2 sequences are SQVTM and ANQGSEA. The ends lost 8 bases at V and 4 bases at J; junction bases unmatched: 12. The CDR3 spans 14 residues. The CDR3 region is CSYETGALGYGYTF. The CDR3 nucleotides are TGCAGCTACGAGACAGGGGCCCTTGGCTATGGCTACACCTTC. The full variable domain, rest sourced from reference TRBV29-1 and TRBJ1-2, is SAVISQKPSRDICQRGTSLTIQCQVDSQVTMMFWYRQQPGQSLTLIATANQGSEATYESGFVIDKFPISRPNLTFSTLTVSNMSPEDSSIYLCSYETGALGYGYTFGSGTRLTVV.

CDR3 bases: TGCGCCAGCAGCTTAGGTCGAGGGAGCACAGATACGCAGTATTTT. Residues: CASSLGRGSTDTQYF. The V gene is TRBV5-1, the J gene TRBJ2-3; D is perhaps TRBD2 (5 bases). From germline, CDR1 is SGHRS and CDR2 YFSETQ. The germline V and J ends were trimmed by 2 bases and 0 bases, with 10 bases remaining between them. This CDR3 contains 15 residues.

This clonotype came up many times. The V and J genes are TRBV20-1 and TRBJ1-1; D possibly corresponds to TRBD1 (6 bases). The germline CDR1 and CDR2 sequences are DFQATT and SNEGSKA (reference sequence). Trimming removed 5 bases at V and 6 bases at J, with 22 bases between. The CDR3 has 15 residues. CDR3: CSAPEPGQGKAEAFF. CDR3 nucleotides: TGCAGTGCTCCTGAACCCGGGCAGGGGAAGGCTGAAGCTTTCTTT.